This TCR beta chain was identified during a study of cytomegalovirus exposure and HLA in healthy donors. PCR primers comprised 60 Vbeta and 13 Jbeta primers. Sequencing was performed with immunoSEQ multiplex PCR; in TCRdb, only in-frame clones are kept and a portion is missing. The sample includes about 150,000 clones, 60% to 80% of them seen just once. Details on this clone: The antigen is unknown.

Each of the donors was a healthy bone marrow donor. Each donor was nominally healthy when sampled (though unrecorded immune exposures were likely). Study-level results: CMV serostatus was the sole immune exposure data available.

This CDR3 is 16 amino acids long. In germline, CDR1 is LNHNV, CDR2 YYDKDF (reference sequence). Deletions cut 6 bases from V and 0 bases from J, with 12 bases between. The specimen was PBMCs. The receptor comes from a man younger than 45 in good health and CMV-seropositive. This chain connects TRBV15 to TRBJ2-6; D is possibly TRBD1 (6 bases). In DNA form, the CDR3 reads TGTGCCACCAGTATCAGGGGCGTCTCTGGGGCCAACGTCCTGACTTTC. It translates to CATSIRGVSGANVLTF.